The clone carrying this T cell receptor beta chain was detected a few times. This specimen belongs to a study of T cells in Graves' hyperthyroidism and ophthalmopathy. V was clipped by 0 bases and J by 9 bases, with 15 bases between them. Germline CDR1 is DFQATT and CDR2 is SNEGSKA (reference sequence). The CDR3 totals 14 residues. The TCR beta CDR3 regions underwent amplification using RNA transcripts as the source. When the TCR CDR3 underwent first-round RT-PCR, the HTBI primer set was used. TCRdb used MiXCR to reprocess the multiplex PCR reads, holding one entry per CDR3 protein. The table shows fewer than 400,000 distinct CDR3 sequences, with about 25% occurring only once. Hyperthyroidism, newly diagnosed and lasting under 2 months, affected patients aged 18 to 65. Used for diagnoses were clinical symptoms, serum thyroxine and TRAb, thyroid ultrasound and orbital computed tomography.

Specimen: blood. The origin of this receptor is a man in his fifties or sixties with Graves' hyperthyroidism. The V and J genes are TRBV20-1 and TRBJ1-5, with TRBD1 as a possible D gene (6 bases). The CDR3 coding sequence is TGCAGTGCTAGAGATGGGGGCCGCGCAAGGCCCCAGCATTTT. This encodes CSARDGGRARPQHF.